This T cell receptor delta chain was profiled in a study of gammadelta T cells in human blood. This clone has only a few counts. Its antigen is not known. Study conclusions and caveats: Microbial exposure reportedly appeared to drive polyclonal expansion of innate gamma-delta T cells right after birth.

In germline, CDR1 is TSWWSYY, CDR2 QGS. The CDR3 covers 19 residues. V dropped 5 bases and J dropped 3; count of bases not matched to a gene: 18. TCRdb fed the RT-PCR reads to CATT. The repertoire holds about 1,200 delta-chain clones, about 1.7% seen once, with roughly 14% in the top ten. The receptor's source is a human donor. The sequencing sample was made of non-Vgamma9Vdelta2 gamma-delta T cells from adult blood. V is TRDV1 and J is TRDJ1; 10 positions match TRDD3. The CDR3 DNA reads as TGTGCTCTTGGGTCTTGGCCAACCGGGGGGATACGCCGCGCCGATAAACTCATCTTT. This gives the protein CALGSWPTGGIRRADKLIF.